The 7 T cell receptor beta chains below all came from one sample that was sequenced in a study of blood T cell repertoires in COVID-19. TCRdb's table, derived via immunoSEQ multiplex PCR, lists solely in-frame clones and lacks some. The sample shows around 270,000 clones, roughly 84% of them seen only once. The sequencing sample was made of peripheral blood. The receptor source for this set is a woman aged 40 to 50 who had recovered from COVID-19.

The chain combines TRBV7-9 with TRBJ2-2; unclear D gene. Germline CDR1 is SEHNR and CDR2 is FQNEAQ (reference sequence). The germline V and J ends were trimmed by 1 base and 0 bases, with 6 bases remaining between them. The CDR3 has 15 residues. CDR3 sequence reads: CASSLVGANTGELFF. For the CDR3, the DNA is TGTGCCAGCAGCTTAGTTGGAGCGAACACCGGGGAGCTGTTTTTT.

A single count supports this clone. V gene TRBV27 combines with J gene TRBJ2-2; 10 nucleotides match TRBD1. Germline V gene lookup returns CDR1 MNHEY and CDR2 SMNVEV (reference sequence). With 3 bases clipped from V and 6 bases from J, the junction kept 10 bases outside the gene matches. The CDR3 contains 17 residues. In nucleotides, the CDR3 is TGTGCCAGCAGTTTCCGGGGACAGGGGCTATCATCCGGGGAGCTGTTTTTT. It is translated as CASSFRGQGLSSGELFF.

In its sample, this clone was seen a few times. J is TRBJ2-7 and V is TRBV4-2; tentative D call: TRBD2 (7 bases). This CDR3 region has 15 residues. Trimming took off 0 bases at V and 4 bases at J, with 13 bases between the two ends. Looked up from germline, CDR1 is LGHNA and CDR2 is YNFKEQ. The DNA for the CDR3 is TGTGCCAGCAGCCAAGAGTGGGGGGGCTCGTACGAGCAGTACTTC. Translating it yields CASSQEWGGSYEQYF.

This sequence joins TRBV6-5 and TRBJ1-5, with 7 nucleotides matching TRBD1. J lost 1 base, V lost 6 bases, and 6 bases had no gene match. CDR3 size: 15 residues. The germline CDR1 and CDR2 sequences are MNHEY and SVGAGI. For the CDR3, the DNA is TGTGCCAGCAGACCACAGGGGTTCAGCAATCAGCCCCAGCATTTT. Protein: CASRPQGFSNQPQHF.

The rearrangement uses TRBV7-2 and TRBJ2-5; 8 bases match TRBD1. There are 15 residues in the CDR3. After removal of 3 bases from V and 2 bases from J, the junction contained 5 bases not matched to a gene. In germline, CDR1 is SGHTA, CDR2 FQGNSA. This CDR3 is CASSLLGQGQETQYF. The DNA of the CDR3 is TGTGCCAGCAGCTTGCTAGGACAGGGTCAAGAGACCCAGTACTTC.

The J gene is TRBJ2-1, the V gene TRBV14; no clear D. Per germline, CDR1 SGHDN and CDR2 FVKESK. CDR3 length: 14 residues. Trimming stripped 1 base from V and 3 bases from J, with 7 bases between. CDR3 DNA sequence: TGTGCCAGCAGCCAAGGACTGAACTACAATGAGCAGTTCTTC. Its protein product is CASSQGLNYNEQFF.

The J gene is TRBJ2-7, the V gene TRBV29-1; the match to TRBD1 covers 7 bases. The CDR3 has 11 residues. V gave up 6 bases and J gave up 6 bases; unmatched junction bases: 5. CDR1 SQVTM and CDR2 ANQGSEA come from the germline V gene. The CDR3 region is CSVGHRGEQYF. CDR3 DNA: TGCAGCGTCGGCCACAGGGGCGAGCAGTACTTC.